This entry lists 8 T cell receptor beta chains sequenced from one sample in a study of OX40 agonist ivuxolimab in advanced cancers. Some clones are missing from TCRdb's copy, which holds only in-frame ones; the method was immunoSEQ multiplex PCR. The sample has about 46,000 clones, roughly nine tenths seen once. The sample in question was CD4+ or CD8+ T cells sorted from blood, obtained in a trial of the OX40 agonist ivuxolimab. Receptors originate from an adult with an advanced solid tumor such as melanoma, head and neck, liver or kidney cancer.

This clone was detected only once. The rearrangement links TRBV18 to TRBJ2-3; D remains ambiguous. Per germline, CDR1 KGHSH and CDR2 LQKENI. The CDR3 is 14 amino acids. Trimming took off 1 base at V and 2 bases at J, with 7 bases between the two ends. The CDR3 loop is CASSPLGLTDTQYF. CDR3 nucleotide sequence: TGTGCCAGCTCACCACTTGGTCTCACAGATACGCAGTATTTT.

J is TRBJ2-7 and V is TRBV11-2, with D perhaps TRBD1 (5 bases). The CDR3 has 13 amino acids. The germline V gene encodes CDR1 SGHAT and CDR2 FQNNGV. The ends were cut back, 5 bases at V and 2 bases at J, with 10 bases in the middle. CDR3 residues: CASSQTVTYEQYF. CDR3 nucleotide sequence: TGTGCCAGCAGCCAGACAGTCACCTACGAGCAGTACTTC.

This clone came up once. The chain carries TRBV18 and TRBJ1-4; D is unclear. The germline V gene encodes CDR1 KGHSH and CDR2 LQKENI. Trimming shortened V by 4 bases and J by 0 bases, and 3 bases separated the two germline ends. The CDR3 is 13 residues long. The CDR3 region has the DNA TGTGCCAGCTCACGAGCAACTAATGAAAAACTGTTTTTT. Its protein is CASSRATNEKLFF.

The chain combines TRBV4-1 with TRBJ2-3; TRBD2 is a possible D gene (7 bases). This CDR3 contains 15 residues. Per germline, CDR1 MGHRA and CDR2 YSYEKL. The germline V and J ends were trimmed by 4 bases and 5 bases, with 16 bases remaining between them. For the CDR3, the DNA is TGCGCCAGCAGCCCTGGCCCGGGGGGCGGAGATACGCAGTATTTT. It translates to CASSPGPGGGDTQYF.

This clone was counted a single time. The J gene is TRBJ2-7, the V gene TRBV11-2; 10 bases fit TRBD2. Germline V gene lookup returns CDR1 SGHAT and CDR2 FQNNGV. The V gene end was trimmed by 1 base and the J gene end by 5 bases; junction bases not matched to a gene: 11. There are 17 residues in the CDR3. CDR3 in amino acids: CASSLVLVGLAGDEQYF. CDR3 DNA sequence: TGTGCCAGCAGCTTAGTACTCGTTGGGCTAGCGGGAGACGAGCAGTACTTC.

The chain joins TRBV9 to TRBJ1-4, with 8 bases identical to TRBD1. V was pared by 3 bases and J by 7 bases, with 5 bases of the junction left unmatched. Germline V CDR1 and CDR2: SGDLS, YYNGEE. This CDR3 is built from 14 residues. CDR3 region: CASSAAGGPEKLFF. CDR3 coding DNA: TGTGCCAGCAGCGCCGCAGGGGGCCCTGAAAAACTGTTTTTT.

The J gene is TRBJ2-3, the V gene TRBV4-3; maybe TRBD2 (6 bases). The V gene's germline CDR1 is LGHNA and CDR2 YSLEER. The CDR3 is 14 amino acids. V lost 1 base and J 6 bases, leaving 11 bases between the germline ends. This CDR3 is CASSQGLVSDTQYF. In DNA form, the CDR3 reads TGCGCCAGCAGCCAAGGACTAGTTTCGGATACGCAGTATTTT.

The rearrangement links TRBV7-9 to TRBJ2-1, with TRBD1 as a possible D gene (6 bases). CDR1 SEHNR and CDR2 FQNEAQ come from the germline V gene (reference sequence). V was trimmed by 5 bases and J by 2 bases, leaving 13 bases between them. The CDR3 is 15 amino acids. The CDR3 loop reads CASSVQGQPYNEQFF. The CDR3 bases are TGTGCCAGCAGCGTCCAGGGACAACCCTACAATGAGCAGTTCTTC.